These T cell receptor beta chains were read from a single sample in a study of T cell changes during pregnancy in multiple sclerosis. TCRdb keeps only in-frame clones here, not all; method: immunoSEQ multiplex PCR. The sample has about 20,000 clones, 88% seen once. This specimen consisted of CD8+ T cells from peripheral blood mononuclear cells, obtained in the third trimester of pregnancy. The receptor set was obtained from a female donor in good health, enrolled as a control in a pregnancy study. Each CDR3 is given with its conserved first and last residue. A D gene is named only where the DNA matches it firmly. Rows give clone size only sometimes, using once, few, many, or a class for an expanded clone.

V gene	D gene	clone size	CDR3 length	J gene	CDR3 protein	CDR3 DNA
TRBV27	TRBD1	-	15	TRBJ1-5	CASGYRQGYGQPQHF	TGTGCCAGCGGCTATAGACAGGGCTACGGCCAGCCCCAGCATTTT
TRBV27	TRBD2	once	11	TRBJ2-7	CASRTREVGNF	TGTGCCAGCAGAACGCGGGAGGTTGGCAACTTC
TRBV14	-	-	11	TRBJ2-1	CASSLSNEQFF	TGTGCCAGCAGCCTTAGCAATGAGCAGTTCTTC
TRBV28	TRBD1	-	16	TRBJ1-5	CASSLGGRGPNQPQHF	TGTGCCAGCAGTTTGGGAGGCAGGGGGCCCAATCAGCCCCAGCATTTT
TRBV9	TRBD2	-	14	TRBJ2-5	CASSPPGLGETQYF	TGTGCCAGCAGCCCCCCGGGACTAGGAGAGACCCAGTACTTC
TRBV30	TRBD2	once	14	TRBJ2-7	CAWSEASGGYEQYF	TGTGCCTGGAGTGAAGCTAGCGGGGGCTACGAGCAGTACTTC
TRBV10-1	TRBD2	-	16	TRBJ2-5	CASSEMMASGQETQYF	TGCGCCAGCAGTGAGATGATGGCTAGCGGCCAAGAGACCCAGTACTTC
TRBV7-9	-	-	14	TRBJ2-5	CASSPLGLKETQYF	TGTGCCAGCAGCCCACTGGGCCTCAAAGAGACCCAGTACTTC
TRBV18	-	once	15	TRBJ2-4	CASSAGTEGRNIQYF	TGTGCCAGCTCAGCCGGGACTGAGGGACGGAACATTCAGTACTTC
TRBV15	-	-	14	TRBJ2-7	CATSGGLENYEQYF	TGTGCCACCAGCGGAGGACTGGAAAACTACGAGCAGTACTTC
TRBV10-3	-	-	17	TRBJ2-3	CAISVYRDMGFTDTQYF	TGTGCCATCAGTGTCTACCGGGACATGGGGTTCACAGATACGCAGTATTTT
TRBV27	-	once	15	TRBJ2-1	CASRVLGGQNNEQFF	TGTGCCAGCAGAGTACTGGGGGGGCAGAACAATGAGCAGTTCTTC
TRBV28	TRBD1	-	15	TRBJ1-1	CASSLMRTGGTEAFF	TGTGCCAGCAGCCTCATGAGGACAGGGGGCACTGAAGCTTTCTTT
TRBV7-9	TRBD1	large	16	TRBJ1-5	CASSHGQVYSNQPQHF	TGTGCCAGCAGCCATGGACAGGTCTATAGCAATCAGCCCCAGCATTTT
TRBV5-6	TRBD1	-	16	TRBJ1-2	CASSLAWTGEAGGYTF	TGTGCCAGCAGCTTGGCATGGACAGGGGAGGCGGGCGGCTACACCTTC
TRBV11-3	-	-	14	TRBJ2-1	CASSSSTGNWEQFF	TGTGCCAGCAGCTCTTCAACAGGGAATTGGGAGCAGTTCTTC
TRBV29-1	TRBD2	-	15	TRBJ2-5	CSVTWTSGSFETQYF	TGCAGCGTTACTTGGACTAGCGGTTCGTTCGAGACCCAGTACTTC
TRBV7-8	-	-	15	TRBJ1-2	CASSPNPGRNYGYTF	TGTGCCAGCAGCCCAAACCCAGGGCGGAACTATGGCTACACCTTC
TRBV27	TRBD2	-	17	TRBJ2-1	CASSTELAGGPYNEQFF	TGTGCCAGCAGTACGGAACTAGCGGGAGGTCCATACAATGAGCAGTTCTTC
TRBV7-3	-	-	14	TRBJ2-3	CASNLGGGTDTQYF	TGTGCCAGCAACCTTGGCGGGGGCACAGATACGCAGTATTTT
TRBV4-1	-	-	17	TRBJ2-1	CASSPYPPETKRGEQFF	TGCGCCAGCAGCCCCTACCCACCGGAAACGAAGAGAGGTGAGCAGTTCTTC
TRBV9	TRBD2	-	16	TRBJ2-1	CASSTIAGGWYNEQFF	TGTGCCAGCAGCACCATAGCGGGAGGTTGGTACAATGAGCAGTTCTTC
TRBV16	TRBD1	-	12	TRBJ2-1	CASSPGQLEQFF	TGTGCCAGCAGCCCGGGACAGCTTGAGCAGTTCTTC
TRBV1	-	-	16	TRBJ2-7	CTSSQEKDFRGYEQYF	TGCACCAGCAGCCAAGAAAAGGACTTCAGGGGGTACGAGCAGTACTTC
TRBV7-9	TRBD2	-	15	TRBJ2-1	CASSEPTSVYNEQFF	TGTGCCAGCAGCGAACCAACTAGCGTTTACAATGAGCAGTTCTTC
TRBV19	TRBD2	medium-sized	15	TRBJ2-1	CASSISSGAYNEQFF	TGTGCCAGTAGTATCTCTAGCGGGGCTTACAATGAGCAGTTCTTC
TRBV6-5	TRBD2	-	13	TRBJ2-1	CASSSTSGGVCFF	TGTGCCAGCAGCTCTACTAGCGGGGGGGTATGTTTCTTC
TRBV28	TRBD1	once	16	TRBJ2-4	CASILMTGGAKNIQYF	TGTGCCAGCATTCTAATGACAGGGGGGGCCAAAAACATTCAGTACTTC